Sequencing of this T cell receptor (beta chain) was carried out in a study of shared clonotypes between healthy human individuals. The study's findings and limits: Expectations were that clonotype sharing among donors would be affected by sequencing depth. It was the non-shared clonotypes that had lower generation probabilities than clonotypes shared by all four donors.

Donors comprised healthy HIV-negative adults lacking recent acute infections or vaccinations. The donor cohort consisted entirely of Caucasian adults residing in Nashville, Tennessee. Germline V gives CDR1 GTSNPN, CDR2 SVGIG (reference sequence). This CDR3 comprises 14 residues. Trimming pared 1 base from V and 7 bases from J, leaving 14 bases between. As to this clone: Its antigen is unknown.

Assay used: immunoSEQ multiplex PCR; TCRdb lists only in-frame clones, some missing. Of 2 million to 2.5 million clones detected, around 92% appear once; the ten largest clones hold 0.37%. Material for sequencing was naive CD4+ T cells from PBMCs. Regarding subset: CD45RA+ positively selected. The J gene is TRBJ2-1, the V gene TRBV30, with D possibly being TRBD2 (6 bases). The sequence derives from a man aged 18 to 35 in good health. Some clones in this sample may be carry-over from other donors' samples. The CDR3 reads CAWSATNRGNEQFF. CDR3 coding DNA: TGTGCCTGGAGTGCCACGAATCGGGGGAATGAGCAGTTCTTC.